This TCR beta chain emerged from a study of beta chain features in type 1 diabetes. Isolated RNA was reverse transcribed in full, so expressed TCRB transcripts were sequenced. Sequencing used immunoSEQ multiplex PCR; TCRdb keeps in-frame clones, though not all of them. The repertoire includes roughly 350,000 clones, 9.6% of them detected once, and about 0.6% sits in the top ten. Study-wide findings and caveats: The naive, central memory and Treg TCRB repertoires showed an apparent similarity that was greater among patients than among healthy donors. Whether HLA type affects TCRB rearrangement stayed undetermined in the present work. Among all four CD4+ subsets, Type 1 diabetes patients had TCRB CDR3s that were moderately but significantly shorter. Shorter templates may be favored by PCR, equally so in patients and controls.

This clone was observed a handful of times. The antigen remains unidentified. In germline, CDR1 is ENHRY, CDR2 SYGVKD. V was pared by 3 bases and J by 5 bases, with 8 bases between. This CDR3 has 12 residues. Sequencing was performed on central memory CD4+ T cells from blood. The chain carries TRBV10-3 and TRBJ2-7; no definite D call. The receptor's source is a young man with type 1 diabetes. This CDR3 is CAISEDSNEQYF. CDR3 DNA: TGTGCCATCAGTGAAGATAGTAACGAGCAGTACTTC.